These 14 T cell receptor beta chains came from one sample sequenced in a study of blood T cell repertoires in COVID-19. Libraries were prepared by immunoSEQ multiplex PCR; TCRdb keeps only in-frame clonotypes and omits some of them. The sample records under 95,000 clones, around 85% being singletons. Sequencing used peripheral blood. All receptors come from a man between 65 and 85 years old with acute or convalescent COVID-19.

CDR3 residues: CASSPQGALVVEAFF. The CDR3 DNA follows: TGTGCCAGCAGCCCCCAGGGGGCCTTAGTCGTAGAAGCTTTCTTT. The chain couples TRBV11-2 to TRBJ1-1; the match to TRBD1 covers 8 bases. This CDR3 contains 15 residues. Trimming removed 5 bases from V and 8 bases from J; junction bases left unmatched: 13. CDR1 is SGHAT, CDR2 FQNNGV, per germline.

This clone has just a few counts. The V and J genes are TRBV28 and TRBJ2-2; a possible D gene is TRBD1 (6 bases). V was shortened by 10 bases and J by 6 bases, with 15 bases between the two germline ends. CDR3 length: 13 residues. CDR1 is MDHEN and CDR2 is SYDVKM in the germline V gene. In nucleotides, the CDR3 is TGTGCCACCTCAGACAGGAGACCCGGGGAGCTGTTTTTT. It yields the protein CATSDRRPGELFF. The variable domain in full, with the rest retrieved from reference TRBV28 and TRBJ2-2, is DVKVTQSSRYLVKRTGEKVFLECVQDMDHENMFWYRQDPGLGLRLIYFSYDVKMKEKGDIPEGYSVSREKKERFSLILESASTNQTSMYLCATSDRRPGELFFGEGSRLTVL.

This chain links TRBV23-1 with TRBJ2-7; D remains unclear. TRBV23-1 is known as an ORF, though its function is uncertain. This CDR3 spans 16 amino acids. V shed 0 bases and J shed 0 bases, with 12 bases lying between them. CDR3 coding DNA: TGCGCCAGCAGTCAATCTCCAACAGCCTACTCCTACGAGCAGTACGTC. This sequence encodes CASSQSPTAYSYEQYV.

This clone was recorded once. The chain recombines TRBV11-2 with TRBJ1-2; D possibly corresponds to TRBD1 (5 bases). The V end lost 1 base, the J end lost 2 bases, and 8 bases lay between the germline ends. The CDR3 extends over 14 amino acids. Germline CDR1 SGHAT, CDR2 FQNNGV. CDR3 residues: CASSLGQGNYGYTF. The CDR3, as DNA: TGTGCCAGCAGCTTAGGTCAGGGAAACTATGGCTACACCTTC.

This chain joins TRBV5-6 and TRBJ1-6; no firm D call. Germline values: CDR1 SGHDT, CDR2 YYEEEE. V was clipped by 1 base and J by 0 bases, with 5 bases between them. The CDR3 covers 15 residues. CDR3 residues: CASSLRVSYNSPLHF. The DNA for the CDR3 is TGTGCCAGCAGCTTGCGAGTCTCCTATAATTCACCCCTCCACTTT.

The rearrangement links TRBV5-4 to TRBJ1-1; no reliable D call. V was clipped by 0 bases and J by 3 bases, with 12 bases between them. This CDR3 spans 15 amino acids. Germline lookup yields CDR1 SGHNT and CDR2 YYREEE (reference sequence). CDR3 in amino acids: CASSLAGSLDTEAFF. The CDR3 nucleotides read TGTGCCAGCAGCTTGGCCGGTTCCTTGGACACTGAAGCTTTCTTT.

This clone was seen once. This sequence joins TRBV6-6 and TRBJ1-3; D might be TRBD1 (5 bases). The CDR3 is made up of 15 amino acids. Germline CDR1 and CDR2: MNHNY and SVGAGI (reference sequence). With 2 bases removed from V and 4 bases from J, the gap between germline ends came to 12 bases. The CDR3 nucleotides are TGTGCCAGCAGTTACGGCCCAGGGAACGGAAACACCATATATTTT. Its translation is CASSYGPGNGNTIYF.

The chain links TRBV28 to TRBJ2-3; D is undetermined. V dropped 4 bases and J dropped 2 bases, with 7 bases sitting between them. The germline CDR1 and CDR2 sequences are MDHEN and SYDVKM. This CDR3 region has 13 residues. This chain's CDR3 is CASSYPLTDTQYF. The CDR3 DNA is TGTGCCAGCAGTTACCCACTCACAGATACGCAGTATTTT.

This chain joins TRBV24-1 and TRBJ2-1, with a tentative D call TRBD2 (6 bases). The CDR3 sequence is 12 residues long. Trimming took off 9 bases at V and 5 bases at J, with 10 bases between the two ends. Germline V CDR1 and CDR2: KGHDR, SFDVKD. In DNA form, the CDR3 reads TGTGCCACCCTGGGACTGAACAATGAGCAGTTCTTC. Encoded protein: CATLGLNNEQFF.

The chain combines TRBV7-8 with TRBJ2-1; TRBD2 might be the D (6 bases). Germline V CDR1 and CDR2: SGHVS, FQNEAQ. V lost 5 bases, J lost 0 bases, and 11 bases lay in between. This CDR3 region has 15 residues. In DNA, the CDR3 is TGTGCCAGCAGCCATGACGGGAGCTCCTACAATGAGCAGTTCTTC. This translates into CASSHDGSSYNEQFF.

The rearrangement links TRBV3-1 (or the pseudogene TRBV3-2) to TRBJ1-2; a possible D gene is TRBD1 (6 bases). V lost 8 bases and J lost 6, with 13 bases in between. Germline CDR1 and CDR2: LGHDT and YNNKEL (reference sequence). The CDR3 runs to 12 residues. CDR3 bases: TGTGCCAGCCGCGGAGGGGGGGATGGCTACACCTTC. Protein: CASRGGGDGYTF.

This chain uses TRBV2 with TRBJ2-1, with D perhaps matching TRBD2 (6 bases). In germline, CDR1 is SNHLY, CDR2 FYNNEI. This CDR3 is 13 amino acids long. V gave up 6 bases and J gave up 15 bases, with 21 bases separating them. This chain's CDR3 is CASSPRLEGGVFF. Here the CDR3 DNA reads TGTGCCAGCAGCCCGCGGTTGGAGGGTGGGGTGTTCTTC.

V gene TRBV11-2 combines with J gene TRBJ2-1; TRBD2 is a possible D gene (6 bases). CDR1 SGHAT and CDR2 FQNNGV come from the germline V gene. Trimming removed 3 bases from V and 12 bases from J, with 15 bases in between. The CDR3 runs 13 residues. CDR3 residues: CASSLGRDGGQFF. CDR3 in DNA: TGTGCCAGCAGCTTGGGCAGGGACGGGGGGCAGTTCTTC.

The chain combines TRBV7-3 with TRBJ2-1; tentatively, D is TRBD2 (5 bases). CDR1 and CDR2 (germline): SGHTA, FQGTGA. The CDR3 has 12 amino acids. Trimming stripped 2 bases from V and 8 bases from J, with 7 bases between. The CDR3 sequence: CASSLVGDEQFF. The CDR3 nucleotides are TGTGCCAGCAGCTTAGTCGGGGATGAGCAGTTCTTC.